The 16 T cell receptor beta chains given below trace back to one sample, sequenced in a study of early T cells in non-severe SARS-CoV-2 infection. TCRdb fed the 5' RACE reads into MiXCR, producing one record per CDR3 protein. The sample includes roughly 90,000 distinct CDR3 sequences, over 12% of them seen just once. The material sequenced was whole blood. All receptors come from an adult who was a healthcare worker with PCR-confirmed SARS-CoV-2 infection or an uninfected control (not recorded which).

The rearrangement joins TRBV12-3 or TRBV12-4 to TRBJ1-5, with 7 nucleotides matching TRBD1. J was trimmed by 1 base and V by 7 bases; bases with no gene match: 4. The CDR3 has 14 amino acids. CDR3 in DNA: TGTGCCAGCAACAAGGGGGCGAGCAATCAGCCCCAGCATTTT. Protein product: CASNKGASNQPQHF.

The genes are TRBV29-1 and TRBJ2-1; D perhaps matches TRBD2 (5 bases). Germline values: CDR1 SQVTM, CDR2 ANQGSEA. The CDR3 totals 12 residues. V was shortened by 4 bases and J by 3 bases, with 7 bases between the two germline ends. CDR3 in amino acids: CSVASFYNEQFF. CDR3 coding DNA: TGCAGCGTTGCTAGCTTCTACAATGAGCAGTTCTTC.

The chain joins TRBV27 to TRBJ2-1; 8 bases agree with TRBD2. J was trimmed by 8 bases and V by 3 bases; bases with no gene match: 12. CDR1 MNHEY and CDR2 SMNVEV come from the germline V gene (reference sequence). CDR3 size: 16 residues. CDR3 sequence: CASSFLGGLVGDEQFF. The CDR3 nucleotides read TGTGCCAGCAGTTTCTTAGGGGGACTAGTTGGGGATGAGCAGTTCTTC.

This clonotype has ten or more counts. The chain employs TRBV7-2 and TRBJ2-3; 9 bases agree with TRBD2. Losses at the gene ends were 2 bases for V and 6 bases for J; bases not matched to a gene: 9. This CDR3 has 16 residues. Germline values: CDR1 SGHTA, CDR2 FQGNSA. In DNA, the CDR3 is TGTGCCAGCAGCTTACTAGCGGGAATGCTCGAGGATACGCAGTATTTT. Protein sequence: CASSLLAGMLEDTQYF.

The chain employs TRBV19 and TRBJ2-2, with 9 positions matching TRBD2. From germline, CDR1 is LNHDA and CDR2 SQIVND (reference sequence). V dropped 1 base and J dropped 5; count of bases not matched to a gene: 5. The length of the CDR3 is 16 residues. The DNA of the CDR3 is TGTGCCAGTAGTATAGTTAGTAGCGGGGGAACCGGGGAGCTGTTTTTT. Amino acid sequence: CASSIVSSGGTGELFF. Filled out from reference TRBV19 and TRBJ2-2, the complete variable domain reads DGGITQSPKYLFRKEGQNVTLSCEQNLNHDAMYWYRQDPGQGLRLIYYSQIVNDFQKGDIAEGYSVSREKKESFPLTVTSAQKNPTAFYLCASSIVSSGGTGELFFGEGSRLTVL.

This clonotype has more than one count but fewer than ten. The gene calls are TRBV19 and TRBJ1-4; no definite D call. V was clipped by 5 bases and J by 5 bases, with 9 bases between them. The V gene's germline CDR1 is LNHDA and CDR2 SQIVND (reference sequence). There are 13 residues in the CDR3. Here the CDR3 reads CASSPSLNEKLFF. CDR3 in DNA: TGTGCCAGTAGTCCCTCACTGAATGAAAAACTGTTTTTT.

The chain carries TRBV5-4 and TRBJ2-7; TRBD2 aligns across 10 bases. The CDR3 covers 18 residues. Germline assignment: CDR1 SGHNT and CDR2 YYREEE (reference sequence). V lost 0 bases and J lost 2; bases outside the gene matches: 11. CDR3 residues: CASSLAPSGSTWAYEQYF. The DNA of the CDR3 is TGTGCCAGCAGCTTGGCCCCTAGCGGGAGTACTTGGGCCTACGAGCAGTACTTC.

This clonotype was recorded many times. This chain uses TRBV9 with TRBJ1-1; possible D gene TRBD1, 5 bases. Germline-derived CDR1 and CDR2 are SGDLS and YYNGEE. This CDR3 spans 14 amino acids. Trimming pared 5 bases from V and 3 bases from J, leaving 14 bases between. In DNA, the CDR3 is TGTGCCAGCAGTCTCCGGGACCGATACACTGAAGCTTTCTTT. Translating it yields CASSLRDRYTEAFF.

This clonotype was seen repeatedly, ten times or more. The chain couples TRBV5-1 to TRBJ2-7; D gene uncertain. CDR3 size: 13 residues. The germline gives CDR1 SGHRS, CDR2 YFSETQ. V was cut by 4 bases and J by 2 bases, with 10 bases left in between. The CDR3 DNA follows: TGCGCCAGCAGCCCGTTCGGGCCCTACGAGCAGTACTTC. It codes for CASSPFGPYEQYF.

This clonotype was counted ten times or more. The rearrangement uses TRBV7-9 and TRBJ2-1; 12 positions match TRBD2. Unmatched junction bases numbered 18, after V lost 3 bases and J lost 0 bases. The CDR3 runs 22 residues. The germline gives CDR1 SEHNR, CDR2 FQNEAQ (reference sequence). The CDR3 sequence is CASSFGLGSLAGGRISYNEQFF. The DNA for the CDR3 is TGTGCCAGCAGCTTCGGGCTTGGGTCTCTAGCGGGAGGGAGAATCTCCTACAATGAGCAGTTCTTC. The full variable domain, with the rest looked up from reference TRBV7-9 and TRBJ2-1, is DTGVSQNPRHKITKRGQNVTFRCDPISEHNRLYWYRQTLGQGPEFLTYFQNEAQLEKSRLLSDRFSAERPKGSFSTLEIQRTEQGDSAMYLCASSFGLGSLAGGRISYNEQFFGPGTRLTVL.

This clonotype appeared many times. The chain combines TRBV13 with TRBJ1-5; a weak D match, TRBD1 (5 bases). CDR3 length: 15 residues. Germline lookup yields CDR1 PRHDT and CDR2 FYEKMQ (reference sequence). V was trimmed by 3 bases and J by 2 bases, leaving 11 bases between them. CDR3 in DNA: TGTGCCAGCAGCTTGGGGGGAGAGGGCAATCAGCCCCAGCATTTT. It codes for CASSLGGEGNQPQHF. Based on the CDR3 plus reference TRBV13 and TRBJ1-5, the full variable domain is AAGVIQSPRHLIKEKRETATLKCYPIPRHDTVYWYQQGPGQDPQFLISFYEKMQSDKGSIPDRFSAQQFSDYHSELNMSSLELGDSALYFCASSLGGEGNQPQHFGDGTRLSIL.

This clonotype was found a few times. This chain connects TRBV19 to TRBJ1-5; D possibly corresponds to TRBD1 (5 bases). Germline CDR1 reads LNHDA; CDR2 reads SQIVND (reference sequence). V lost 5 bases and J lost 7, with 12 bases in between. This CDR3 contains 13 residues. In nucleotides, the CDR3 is TGTGCCAGTAGTTCCCGGGGCAGGCAGCCCCAGCATTTT. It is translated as CASSSRGRQPQHF.

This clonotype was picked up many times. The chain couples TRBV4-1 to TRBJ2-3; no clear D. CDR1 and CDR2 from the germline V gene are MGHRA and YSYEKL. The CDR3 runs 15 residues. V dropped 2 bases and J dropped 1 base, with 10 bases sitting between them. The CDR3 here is CASSQQLSGTDTQYF. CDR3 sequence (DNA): TGCGCCAGCAGCCAACAACTATCGGGCACAGATACGCAGTATTTT.

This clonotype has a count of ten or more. The CDR3 sequence: CASSLAPGAPGRNTQYF. DNA for the CDR3: TGTGCCAGCAGCTTAGCCCCCGGGGCCCCGGGCAGGAATACGCAGTATTTT. The chain uses TRBV11-2 and TRBJ2-3; the D gene could be TRBD1 or TRBD2 (5 bases each). The V and J ends lost 1 base and 7 bases respectively, with 21 bases between them. The CDR3 sequence is 17 residues long. The germline V gene has CDR1 SGHAT and CDR2 FQNNGV. Looking up the rest from reference TRBV11-2 and TRBJ2-3 gives the full variable domain: EAGVAQSPRYKIIEKRQSVAFWCNPISGHATLYWYQQILGQGPKLLIQFQNNGVVDDSQLPKDRFSAERLKGVDSTLKIQPAKLEDSAVYLCASSLAPGAPGRNTQYFGPGTRLTVL.

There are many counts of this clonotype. The DNA of the CDR3 is TGTGCCAGCAGTTACGGTCAGAGCAATCAGCCCCAGCATTTT. Residues: CASSYGQSNQPQHF. The chain uses TRBV6-5 and TRBJ1-5; D uncertain. Germline V gives CDR1 MNHEY, CDR2 SVGAGI. The CDR3 has 14 residues. Trimming cost V 2 bases and J 1 base, with 6 bases left between them.

The CDR3 spells CASSKSAQDTDTQYF. The CDR3 DNA sequence: TGCGCCAGCAGCAAGTCCGCACAAGACACAGATACGCAGTATTTT. The genes are TRBV5-1 and TRBJ2-3; D call uncertain. Germline CDR1 is SGHRS and CDR2 is YFSETQ. The CDR3 totals 15 residues. V was pared by 4 bases and J by 2 bases, with 14 bases between. Complete variable domain (other parts from reference TRBV5-1 and TRBJ2-3): KAGVTQTPRYLIKTRGQQVTLSCSPISGHRSVSWYQQTPGQGLQFLFEYFSETQRNKGNFPGRFSGRQFSNSRSEMNVSTLELGDSALYLCASSKSAQDTDTQYFGPGTRLTVL.